The 15 T cell receptor beta chains reported below all come from one sample, sequenced in a study of vaccination effects on CD4 cells after COVID-19. Their target antigens are unknown. The method was immunoSEQ multiplex PCR; TCRdb's version includes in-frame clones alone and lacks a portion of them. The sample records more than 60,000 clones, around 69% being singletons. Under the ViraFEST assay, PBMC were stimulated with viral peptide pools so that antigen-specific CD4+ T cells expanded. Sequencing was performed afterwards. Cultured cells yielded isolated CD4+ T cells after approximately nine days. Two-dose BNT162b2 or mRNA-1273 vaccination was given to participants. Here the sequenced sample was CD4+ T cells from PBMCs cultured with HCoV-229E spike peptides, taken after COVID-19 vaccination. The receptors here all came from a human donor who received a COVID-19 vaccine.

The chain uses TRBV5-4 and TRBJ1-4; TRBD1 aligns across 7 bases. The ends lost 4 bases at V and 0 bases at J; junction bases unmatched: 3. Germline loops: CDR1 SGHNT, CDR2 YYREEE (reference sequence). The CDR3 extends over 15 amino acids. The CDR3 region has the DNA TGTGCCAGCAGCCAGGGGACAGCAACTAATGAAAAACTGTTTTTT. It encodes CASSQGTATNEKLFF.

The chain has TRBV21-1 and TRBJ2-2; the DNA was not compared with TRBD1, the D call given in the table. TRBV21-1 is annotated as a pseudogene. There are 16 residues in the CDR3. CDR3 nucleotides: TGTGCCAGCAGCGCGGGACAGGGGCCCCACACCGGGGAGCTGTTTTTT. Protein product: CASSAGQGPHTGELFF.

The rearrangement joins TRBV25-1 to TRBJ2-5; 12 nucleotides align to TRBD2. The junction had 7 bases not matched to a gene; V was cut back by 6 bases and J by 5 bases. The CDR3 sequence is 15 residues long. Germline V gives CDR1 MGHDK, CDR2 SYGVNS. The CDR3 sequence: CASSPTSGGRETQYF. The DNA for the CDR3 is TGTGCCAGCAGCCCGACTAGCGGGGGTCGGGAGACCCAGTACTTC. Full variable domain (missing parts from reference TRBV25-1 and TRBJ2-5): EADIYQTPRYLVIGTGKKITLECSQTMGHDKMYWYQQDPGMELHLIHYSYGVNSTEKGDLSSESTVSRIRTEHFPLTLESARPSHTSQYLCASSPTSGGRETQYFGPGTRLLVL.

The chain links TRBV6-6 to TRBJ1-4; perhaps TRBD1 as D (6 bases). V was trimmed by 5 bases and J by 10 bases, leaving 26 bases between them. From germline, CDR1 is MNHNY and CDR2 SVGAGI (reference sequence). This CDR3 region has 17 residues. The DNA for the CDR3 is TGTGCCAGCAGTCGATTTCGGGGGGCTGGTGGAGTCGGAAAACTGTTTTTT. The encoded protein is CASSRFRGAGGVGKLFF.

This chain links TRBV27 with TRBJ2-6; D ambiguous. This CDR3 contains 15 residues. Germline V gene data show CDR1 as MNHEY and CDR2 as SMNVEV (reference sequence). Trimming took 6 bases from V and 3 from J, leaving 12 bases between them. The CDR3 loop reads CASRHNGRGANVLTF. CDR3 DNA sequence: TGTGCCAGCAGACATAATGGGCGTGGGGCCAACGTCCTGACTTTC.

The chain employs TRBV5-1 and TRBJ1-1, with D perhaps TRBD1 (5 bases). CDR3 length equals 15 residues. V was clipped by 0 bases and J by 3 bases, with 12 bases between them. Germline V CDR1 and CDR2: SGHRS, YFSETQ. The CDR3 sequence is CASSLGGTADTEAFF. The CDR3 coding sequence is TGCGCCAGCAGCTTGGGTGGGACGGCAGACACTGAAGCTTTCTTT. The variable domain in full, with the rest retrieved from reference TRBV5-1 and TRBJ1-1, is KAGVTQTPRYLIKTRGQQVTLSCSPISGHRSVSWYQQTPGQGLQFLFEYFSETQRNKGNFPGRFSGRQFSNSRSEMNVSTLELGDSALYLCASSLGGTADTEAFFGQGTRLTVV.

This chain links TRBV5-6 with TRBJ2-2; 7 bases fit TRBD1. The germline gives CDR1 SGHDT, CDR2 YYEEEE. The V gene end was trimmed by 4 bases and the J gene end by 6 bases; junction bases not matched to a gene: 9. CDR3 length equals 15 residues. CDR3: CASSPVPTGPGELFF. The CDR3, as DNA: TGTGCCAGCAGCCCCGTCCCGACAGGGCCCGGGGAGCTGTTTTTT.

This clone was seen once. J is TRBJ2-5 and V is TRBV4-3; the match to TRBD2 covers 8 bases. V shed 5 bases and J 1 base; nucleotides not matched to a gene: 6. In germline, CDR1 is LGHNA, CDR2 YSLEER. The CDR3 runs to 15 residues. The CDR3 sequence is CASSARLARQETQYF. DNA of the CDR3: TGCGCCAGCAGCGCCAGACTAGCGCGCCAAGAGACCCAGTACTTC.

This clone has only one observation. V and J are TRBV5-8 and TRBJ1-1; 9 bases line up with TRBD1. The J segment lost 3 bases and the V segment lost 7 bases, leaving 13 bases of the junction unmatched. Per the germline V gene, CDR1 is SGHTS and CDR2 is YDEGEE. This CDR3 is built from 16 residues. The chain's CDR3 is CASPVDRGGLDTEAFF. DNA of the CDR3: TGTGCCAGCCCGGTAGACAGGGGGGGATTAGACACTGAAGCTTTCTTT.

The J gene is TRBJ1-1, the V gene TRBV18; 7 nucleotides match TRBD1. Germline V CDR1 and CDR2: KGHSH, LQKENI. V gave up 4 bases and J gave up 2 bases; unmatched junction bases: 4. CDR3 size: 14 residues. The CDR3 region is CASSLDRVNTEAFF. Here the CDR3 DNA reads TGTGCCAGCTCACTAGACAGGGTAAACACTGAAGCTTTCTTT.

This chain connects TRBV5-1 to TRBJ2-2; possibly TRBD1 for D (5 bases). V lost 4 bases, J lost 1 base, and 8 bases lay in between. The CDR3 runs 14 residues. Germline CDR1 SGHRS, CDR2 YFSETQ. CDR3 in amino acids: CASSLRENTGELFF. The DNA for the CDR3 is TGCGCCAGCAGCCTCAGGGAGAACACCGGGGAGCTGTTTTTT.

The chain uses TRBV27 and TRBJ1-2, with D possibly matching TRBD1 (6 bases). Per germline, CDR1 MNHEY and CDR2 SMNVEV (reference sequence). V dropped 5 bases and J dropped 6 bases, with 16 bases sitting between them. The CDR3 has 14 amino acids. CDR3 sequence (DNA): TGTGCCAGCAGTGACTCCTTCGGGGGCCATGGCTACACCTTC. It translates to CASSDSFGGHGYTF.

The chain recombines TRBV24-1 with TRBJ1-2, with D unclear. The CDR3 is made up of 13 amino acids. From germline, CDR1 is KGHDR and CDR2 SFDVKD. V lost 3 bases and J lost 7, with 11 bases in between. The CDR3 DNA is TGTGCCACCAGTGATCCCACAGTTCCTGGCTACACCTTC. Protein sequence: CATSDPTVPGYTF.

The chain carries TRBV4-3 and TRBJ1-5; unclear D gene. This CDR3 is 13 amino acids long. Germline V gives CDR1 LGHNA, CDR2 YSLEER. Trimming shortened V by 0 bases and J by 7 bases, and 7 bases separated the two germline ends. The chain's CDR3 is CASSQEAQQPQHF. In DNA, the CDR3 is TGCGCCAGCAGCCAAGAGGCGCAGCAGCCCCAGCATTTT.

This rearrangement joins TRBV9 to TRBJ2-1, with TRBD2 identical over 11 bases. The CDR3 runs to 21 residues. Germline-derived CDR1 and CDR2 are SGDLS and YYNGEE. Trimming took 2 bases from V and 5 from J; bases not matched to a gene: 21. The CDR3: CASSVRALAGGPSRVDNEQFF. CDR3 DNA: TGTGCCAGCAGCGTCCGAGCGCTAGCGGGGGGACCCTCGCGGGTCGACAATGAGCAGTTCTTC. The variable domain in full, with the rest retrieved from reference TRBV9 and TRBJ2-1, is DSGVTQTPKHLITATGQRVTLRCSPRSGDLSVYWYQQSLDQGLQFLIQYYNGEERAKGNILERFSAQQFPDLHSELNLSSLELGDSALYFCASSVRALAGGPSRVDNEQFFGPGTRLTVL.